The 29 T cell receptor beta chains below were found in one sample sequenced in a study of blood T cell repertoires in COVID-19. TCRdb keeps only in-frame clones here, not all; method: immunoSEQ multiplex PCR. The sample has around 200,000 clones; 84% are singletons. The source material was peripheral blood. All receptors derive from a woman between 70 and 85 years old with COVID-19, enrolled during active disease.

The chain carries TRBV6-1 and TRBJ1-1; TRBD1 is a possible D gene (5 bases). CDR1 and CDR2 from the germline V gene are MNHNS and SASEGT. V was trimmed by 7 bases and J by 6 bases, leaving 18 bases between them. The CDR3 is made up of 14 amino acids. The CDR3 sequence is CASTLLGGGAEAFF. In nucleotides, the CDR3 is TGTGCCAGCACCCTCCTCGGGGGTGGCGCTGAAGCTTTCTTT.

The CDR3 loop reads CASSMGSNTEAFF. CDR3 in DNA: TGTGCCAGTAGTATGGGCAGTAACACTGAAGCTTTCTTT. The chain employs TRBV19 and TRBJ1-1; no definite D call. The V gene's germline CDR1 is LNHDA and CDR2 SQIVND (reference sequence). V was shortened by 3 bases and J by 2 bases, with 7 bases between the two germline ends. The CDR3 spans 13 residues.

V usage is TRBV12-3 or TRBV12-4 and J usage is TRBJ2-5; possibly TRBD2 for D (5 bases). The CDR3 runs to 12 residues. Trimming removed 6 bases from V and 4 bases from J, with 9 bases in between. CDR3 sequence reads: CASRLGGETQYF. CDR3 nucleotides: TGTGCCAGCAGGCTAGGAGGAGAGACCCAGTACTTC.

The CDR3 bases are TGTGCCAGCACCAAAGAGCGTCAGGGAGAGACCCAGTACTTC. It is translated as CASTKERQGETQYF. The chain combines TRBV6-5 with TRBJ2-5, with D perhaps TRBD1 (5 bases). Germline V lookup: CDR1 MNHEY, CDR2 SVGAGI. CDR3 size: 14 residues. V was trimmed by 7 bases and J by 4 bases, leaving 16 bases between them.

The chain has TRBV6-1 and TRBJ1-1, with no clear D. The germline V gene encodes CDR1 MNHNS and CDR2 SASEGT. The CDR3 contains 12 residues. The ends were cut back, 2 bases at V and 8 bases at J, with 9 bases in the middle. The CDR3 sequence: CASSEYQREAFF. The CDR3 nucleotides read TGTGCCAGCAGTGAATATCAGCGCGAAGCTTTCTTT.

In DNA form, the CDR3 reads TGTGCCAGCAGCCCCCGATGGAGCCAAGAGACCCAGTACTTC. Translating gives CASSPRWSQETQYF. The chain carries TRBV11-2 and TRBJ2-5; D remains ambiguous. V was shortened by 5 bases and J by 1 base, with 11 bases between the two germline ends. The CDR3 contains 14 residues. Looked up from germline, CDR1 is SGHAT and CDR2 is FQNNGV.

CDR3 in amino acids: CASSLTGSGGYTF. Written as DNA, the CDR3 is TGTGCCAGCAGCCTGACAGGGTCGGGTGGCTACACCTTC. The V call is TRBV6-5, the J call TRBJ1-2, with 7 positions matching TRBD1. The trim removed 6 bases at V and 7 bases at J, leaving 8 bases unmatched. CDR1 MNHEY and CDR2 SVGAGI come from the germline V gene. This CDR3 has 13 amino acids.

This rearrangement joins TRBV6-2 or TRBV6-3 to TRBJ1-6; D may be TRBD1 (5 bases). This CDR3 comprises 14 residues. Trimming took 5 bases from V and 5 from J, leaving 10 bases between them. Germline CDR1 is MNHEY and CDR2 is SVGEGT. CDR3 residues: CASSPQGNNSPLHF. The CDR3 DNA sequence: TGTGCCAGCAGTCCCCAGGGTAATAATTCACCCCTCCACTTT.

The CDR3 is CASSQAPENTEAFF. CDR3 in DNA: TGTGCCAGCAGCCAAGCACCAGAGAACACTGAAGCTTTCTTT. This rearrangement joins TRBV4-2 to TRBJ1-1; no firm D call. Germline CDR1 LGHNA, CDR2 YNFKEQ. The CDR3 is made up of 14 amino acids. The V end was cut by 1 base, the J end by 1 base, with 7 bases between.

The chain links TRBV5-1 to TRBJ2-1; weak D call: TRBD2 (6 bases). The CDR3 length is 15 residues. Trimming cost V 2 bases and J 1 base, with 10 bases left between them. The V gene's germline CDR1 is SGHRS and CDR2 YFSETQ. CDR3 region: CASSFRDFSYNEQFF. The CDR3 region has the DNA TGCGCCAGCAGCTTTCGGGACTTTTCCTACAATGAGCAGTTCTTC.

This sequence joins TRBV27 and TRBJ1-1; 8 positions match TRBD1. Germline CDR1 and CDR2: MNHEY and SMNVEV (reference sequence). Germline trimming cut 5 bases from V and 10 bases from J; bases unmatched to any gene: 9. CDR3 length: 13 amino acids. Here the CDR3 reads CASSLGQGTTAFF. DNA for the CDR3: TGTGCCAGCAGTCTCGGACAGGGTACAACAGCTTTCTTT.

This clone was seen more than once but under ten times. Other DNA variants within this sample encode the same CDR3. The chain couples TRBV30 to TRBJ1-1; D might be TRBD1 (6 bases). The CDR3 loop spans 11 amino acids. Trimming stripped 0 bases from V and 7 bases from J, with 6 bases between. Germline V gives CDR1 GTSNPN, CDR2 SVGIG (reference sequence). CDR3 region: CAWSVGGEAFF. The CDR3 region has the DNA TGTGCCTGGAGTGTAGGGGGTGAAGCTTTCTTT.

The chain recombines TRBV4-2 with TRBJ2-7, with a possible D match to TRBD1 (5 bases). This CDR3 comprises 15 residues. The V gene lost 9 bases and the J gene lost 2 bases, with 20 bases spanning the gap. Per the germline V gene, CDR1 is LGHNA and CDR2 is YNFKEQ. DNA for the CDR3: TGTGCCAGGAACCGCTTAGGGCCACAGGCCTACGAGCAGTACGTC. It encodes CARNRLGPQAYEQYV.

The chain joins TRBV6-5 to TRBJ1-4; unclear D gene. Trimming pared 0 bases from V and 8 bases from J, leaving 7 bases between. The CDR3 is 13 residues long. Germline assignment: CDR1 MNHEY and CDR2 SVGAGI. The CDR3 region has the DNA TGTGCCAGCAGTTACTCGGGCGAAGAAAAACTGTTTTTT. Amino acids: CASSYSGEEKLFF.

The chain is built from TRBV21-1 and TRBJ1-5. TRBV21-1 is classified as a pseudogene. The CDR3 is made up of 12 amino acids. The CDR3: CATSLNNQPQHF. CDR3 coding DNA: TGTGCCACCTCACTAAACAATCAGCCCCAGCATTTT.

V gene TRBV28 combines with J gene TRBJ1-1; unclear D gene. The V and J ends lost 3 bases and 4 bases respectively, with 9 bases between them. The CDR3 consists of 13 residues. Looked up from germline, CDR1 is MDHEN and CDR2 is SYDVKM. The CDR3 protein is CASSLQVPTEAFF. CDR3 in DNA: TGTGCCAGCAGTTTGCAGGTTCCCACTGAAGCTTTCTTT.

This clone was detected only once. The CDR3 sequence: CASSWDRGTGELFF. The CDR3 DNA sequence: TGCGCCAGCAGTTGGGACAGGGGGACCGGGGAGCTGTTTTTT. J is TRBJ2-2 and V is TRBV5-1; 11 bases are a match to TRBD1. Germline V gene data show CDR1 as SGHRS and CDR2 as YFSETQ. Trimming cost V 5 bases and J 5 bases; bases outside gene matches: 2. This CDR3 comprises 14 residues.

As DNA, the CDR3 is TGTGCCAGCAGCGTAGGCGGGGCTAGCTATGGCTACACCTTC. Translation gives CASSVGGASYGYTF. The chain employs TRBV9 and TRBJ1-2; D may be TRBD1 (5 bases). Deletions cut 0 bases from V and 4 bases from J, with 10 bases between. Germline loops: CDR1 SGDLS, CDR2 YYNGEE. This CDR3 comprises 14 residues.

The J gene is TRBJ2-6, the V gene TRBV30, with a possible D match to TRBD2 (5 bases). Trimming pared 3 bases from V and 4 bases from J, leaving 7 bases between. The germline CDR1 and CDR2 sequences are GTSNPN and SVGIG (reference sequence). CDR3 length equals 13 residues. The DNA for the CDR3 is TGTGCCTGGAGCGGGGTCGGGGCCAACGTCCTGACTTTC. This gives the protein CAWSGVGANVLTF.

This chain connects TRBV19 to TRBJ1-3, with D uncertain. The V gene lost 2 bases and the J gene lost 3 bases, with 8 bases spanning the gap. Germline CDR1 reads LNHDA; CDR2 reads SQIVND (reference sequence). The CDR3 consists of 14 residues. The CDR3, as DNA: TGTGCCAGTAGTATAAGCGGGTATGGAAACACCATATATTTT. Its translation is CASSISGYGNTIYF.

The chain combines TRBV6-1 with TRBJ2-5; D gene ambiguous. Trimming cost V 5 bases and J 1 base, with 11 bases left between them. CDR3 length equals 14 residues. Germline V lookup: CDR1 MNHNS, CDR2 SASEGT. DNA of the CDR3: TGTGCCAGCAGTTCCCGACTTCTCCAAGAGACCCAGTACTTC. Protein product: CASSSRLLQETQYF.

The rearrangement joins TRBV7-9 to TRBJ2-1; 8 bases align to TRBD2. Losses at the gene ends were 5 bases for V and 5 bases for J; bases not matched to a gene: 11. Looked up from germline, CDR1 is SEHNR and CDR2 is FQNEAQ (reference sequence). The CDR3 runs 16 residues. The CDR3 spells CASSLPGGRPNNEQFF. CDR3 bases: TGTGCCAGCAGCCTCCCGGGGGGGAGACCGAACAATGAGCAGTTCTTC.

The rearrangement joins TRBV28 to TRBJ2-3; 16 nucleotides agree with TRBD2. This CDR3 region has 15 residues. J lost 7 bases, V lost 5 bases, and 3 bases had no gene match. Germline-derived CDR1 and CDR2 are MDHEN and SYDVKM. In DNA, the CDR3 is TGTGCCAGCAGTCGGGGACTAGCGGGGGGGAATACGCAGTATTTT. Translating gives CASSRGLAGGNTQYF. Looking up the rest from reference TRBV28 and TRBJ2-3 gives the full variable domain: DVKVTQSSRYLVKRTGEKVFLECVQDMDHENMFWYRQDPGLGLRLIYFSYDVKMKEKGDIPEGYSVSREKKERFSLILESASTNQTSMYLCASSRGLAGGNTQYFGPGTRLTVL.

The chain has TRBV18 and TRBJ2-7; 9 bases map to TRBD1. Germline V CDR1 and CDR2: KGHSH, LQKENI. Trimming took 3 bases from V and 5 from J; bases not matched to a gene: 5. The CDR3 runs 14 residues. In nucleotides, the CDR3 is TGTGCCAGCTCACCGCGGGACAGGGTGAACGAGCAGTACTTC. Protein: CASSPRDRVNEQYF.

The rearrangement links TRBV14 to TRBJ2-1; the D is unclear. Trimming cost V 1 base and J 4 bases, with 8 bases left between them. CDR1 SGHDN and CDR2 FVKESK come from the germline V gene. This CDR3 has 14 amino acids. The CDR3 reads CASSQVNLYNEQFF. DNA of the CDR3: TGTGCCAGCAGCCAAGTGAACCTATACAATGAGCAGTTCTTC. The full variable domain, in which reference TRBV14 and TRBJ2-1 provide the parts outside the CDR3, is EAGVTQFPSHSVIEKGQTVTLRCDPISGHDNLYWYRRVMGKEIKFLLHFVKESKQDESGMPNNRFLAERTGGTYSTLKVQPAELEDSGVYFCASSQVNLYNEQFFGPGTRLTVL.

The J gene is TRBJ1-2, the V gene TRBV3-1 (or the pseudogene TRBV3-2); 10 positions agree with TRBD1. The CDR3 extends over 16 amino acids. The germline CDR1 and CDR2 sequences are LGHDT and YNNKEL (reference sequence). Trimming removed 3 bases from V and 6 bases from J; junction bases left unmatched: 10. CDR3 region: CASSHSQGQGRDGYTF. CDR3 DNA: TGTGCCAGCAGCCACAGTCAGGGACAGGGGAGAGATGGCTACACCTTC.

This chain links TRBV6-5 with TRBJ1-6; D call uncertain. V was clipped by 6 bases and J by 7 bases, with 13 bases between them. The CDR3 extends over 14 amino acids. Germline assignment: CDR1 MNHEY and CDR2 SVGAGI. The CDR3: CASSYRRINSPLHF. CDR3 DNA: TGTGCCAGCAGCTACCGGAGGATAAATTCACCCCTCCACTTT.

The chain couples TRBV15 to TRBJ1-5; TRBD1 agrees at 7 bases. Per the germline V gene, CDR1 is LNHNV and CDR2 is YYDKDF (reference sequence). The CDR3 consists of 14 residues. V was pared by 2 bases and J by 7 bases, with 5 bases of the junction left unmatched. CDR3 sequence (DNA): TGTGCCACCAGCAGAACCCAGGGGGAACAGCCCCAGCATTTT. Its protein is CATSRTQGEQPQHF. Complete variable domain (other parts from reference TRBV15 and TRBJ1-5): DAMVIQNPRYQVTQFGKPVTLSCSQTLNHNVMYWYQQKSSQAPKLLFHYYDKDFNNEADTPDNFQSRRPNTSFCFLDIRSPGLGDTAMYLCATSRTQGEQPQHFGDGTRLSIL.

The rearrangement uses TRBV27 and TRBJ2-7; a possible D gene is TRBD2 (7 bases). The CDR3 has 11 residues. Germline CDR1 MNHEY, CDR2 SMNVEV (reference sequence). V was clipped by 6 bases and J by 12 bases, with 15 bases between them. CDR3 sequence: CASRGGGVGYV. The CDR3 bases are TGTGCCAGCAGAGGGGGGGGTGTAGGGTACGTC.